This T cell receptor (beta chain) came from a study of beta chain features in type 1 diabetes. Study-wide points: Type 1 diabetes patients showed a moderate but significant shortening of TCRB CDR3s in all four CD4+ subsets. Cells that show high TCR expression could be over-represented by cDNA sequencing. Any role of HLA type in TCRB rearrangement remained unresolved here.

CD4+ cells of the naive, central memory, regulatory and stem cell-like memory types were sorted via CD45RO/CCR7/CD25/CD127/CD95/CD27. With regard to this clone: As yet, its antigen is unknown.

This CDR3 is built from 13 residues. The germline gives CDR1 SGHTA, CDR2 FQGTGA. Trimming took off 8 bases at V and 2 bases at J, with 10 bases between the two ends. The isolated RNA, all of it, was reverse transcribed, so expressed TCRB transcripts were what got sequenced. Measured with immunoSEQ multiplex PCR; TCRdb has only the in-frame clones, and not every one. The top ten clones hold 0.01% of a sample with about 400,000 clones, over 9.5% of them seen once. Input material: naive CD4+ T cells from blood. This clonotype originated in a woman in her late teens or twenties with type 1 diabetes. The chain carries TRBV7-3 and TRBJ1-3; D gene unclear. CDR3 bases: TGTGCCAGCGGCCCCATACCTGGAAACACCATATATTTT. Translating it yields CASGPIPGNTIYF.